The present TCR beta chain was sequenced within a study of T cell repertoires in ileal Crohn's disease. The CDR3 is 13 amino acids. The V end was cut by 5 bases, the J end by 4 bases, with 12 bases between. Germline CDR1 and CDR2: SGHTA and FQGNSA. TCRdb keeps only in-frame clones here, not all; method: immunoSEQ multiplex PCR. This table has roughly 14,000 clones, about 70% appearing once. The source material was ileal tissue. The receptor's source is an adult with Crohn's disease. The chain recombines TRBV7-2 with TRBJ2-7, with a tentative D call TRBD1 (5 bases). CDR3 coding DNA: TGTGCCAGCAGCCCGCAGGGTATGTACGAGCAGTACTTC. Protein: CASSPQGMYEQYF.